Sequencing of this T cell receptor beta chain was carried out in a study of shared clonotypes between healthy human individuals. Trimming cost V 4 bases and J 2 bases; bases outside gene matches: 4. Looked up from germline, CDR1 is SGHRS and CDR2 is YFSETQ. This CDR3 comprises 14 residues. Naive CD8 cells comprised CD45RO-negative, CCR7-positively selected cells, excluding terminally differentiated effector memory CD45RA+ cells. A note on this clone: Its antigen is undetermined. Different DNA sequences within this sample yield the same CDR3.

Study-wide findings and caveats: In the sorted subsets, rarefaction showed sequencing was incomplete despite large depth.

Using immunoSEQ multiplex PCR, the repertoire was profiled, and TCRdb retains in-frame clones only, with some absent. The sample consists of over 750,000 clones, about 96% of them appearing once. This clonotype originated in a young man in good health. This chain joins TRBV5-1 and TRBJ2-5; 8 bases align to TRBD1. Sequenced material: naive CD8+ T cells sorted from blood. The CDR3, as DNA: TGCGCCAGCAGCCCGGGGACAGGTCAAGAGACCCAGTACTTC. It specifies CASSPGTGQETQYF.